The 5 T cell receptor beta chains reported below all come from one sample, sequenced in a study of T-cell memory formation after mild COVID-19. TCRdb independently ran MiXCR on the 5' RACE reads; one entry per CDR3 protein. The sample includes more than 350,000 distinct CDR3 sequences, around 20% of them seen just once. Sequencing was performed on PBMCs or a T cell subset sorted from them (not recorded which). These TCRs come from an adult woman who had mild COVID-19 (a few samples of this study predate the infection). Cell type and time point are not known.

The chain carries TRBV10-3 and TRBJ2-7; 10 bases fit TRBD2. CDR1 is ENHRY, CDR2 SYGVKD, per germline. This CDR3 has 16 amino acids. Trimming removed 3 bases from V and 1 base from J; junction bases left unmatched: 6. The CDR3 DNA sequence: TGTGCCATCAGTGAAGGTCCTAGCGGGGGATCCTACGAGCAGTACTTC. Protein product: CAISEGPSGGSYEQYF.

The genes are TRBV20-1 and TRBJ2-1, with a possible D match to TRBD2 (6 bases). The CDR3 extends over 15 amino acids. Trimming removed 3 bases at V and 8 bases at J, with 20 bases between. Looked up from germline, CDR1 is DFQATT and CDR2 is SNEGSKA (reference sequence). The CDR3 loop is CSASGRTTRGDEQFF. The CDR3 bases are TGCAGTGCTAGCGGTCGGACTACTCGTGGGGATGAGCAGTTCTTC.

Only a few counts were recorded for this clonotype. V gene TRBV6-2 or TRBV6-3 combines with J gene TRBJ2-7, with D perhaps matching TRBD2 (6 bases). Germline CDR1 is MNHEY and CDR2 is SVGEGT. V shed 2 bases and J shed 5 bases, with 19 bases lying between them. The CDR3 totals 16 residues. The CDR3 bases are TGTGCCAGCAGTTACACCAGGCGGGGAACCCTTGACGAGCAGTACTTC. It codes for CASSYTRRGTLDEQYF.

This rearrangement joins TRBV4-3 to TRBJ2-7; the match to TRBD2 covers 10 bases. V shed 2 bases and J 3 bases; nucleotides not matched to a gene: 19. CDR1 and CDR2 (germline): LGHNA, YSLEER. This CDR3 has 20 amino acids. CDR3 residues: CASSQKLGTSSGSLLYEQYF. The CDR3 nucleotides are TGCGCCAGCAGCCAAAAATTGGGGACCTCTAGCGGGAGCCTTCTCTACGAGCAGTACTTC.

This clonotype showed up just once. The gene calls are TRBV6-6 and TRBJ2-2; 14 nucleotides match TRBD2. CDR3 length: 19 residues. J was trimmed by 2 bases and V by 1 base; bases with no gene match: 6. Germline CDR1 and CDR2: MNHNY and SVGAGI (reference sequence). This CDR3 is CASSYFRTSGGTNTGELFF. The CDR3 DNA follows: TGTGCCAGCAGTTACTTTCGGACTAGCGGGGGGACAAACACCGGGGAGCTGTTTTTT.